The 25 T cell receptor beta chains listed next were all sequenced from one sample in a study of OX40 agonist ivuxolimab in advanced cancers. Library preparation used the immunoSEQ multiplex PCR assay. This immuneACCESS table, as held by TCRdb, lists in-frame sequences with V and J called but not all clones. Of the missing ones, under half trace to an unresolved V gene in checked studies; the others have no known cause. Recorded for this sample are nearly 60,000 clones; approximately 75% of them occurred a single time. The top ten constitute 0.7% to 0.8% of the sample. The source material was CD4+ or CD8+ T cells sorted from blood, sampled in a trial of the OX40 agonist ivuxolimab. The receptors derive from an adult with an advanced solid tumor such as melanoma, head and neck, liver or kidney cancer.

The V call is TRBV5-4, the J call TRBJ2-3; D call uncertain. The V and J ends lost 0 bases and 4 bases respectively, with 6 bases between them. The CDR3 length is 13 residues. In germline, CDR1 is SGHNT, CDR2 YYREEE (reference sequence). The CDR3 bases are TGTGCCAGCAGCTTGGACGCGGCAGATACGCAGTATTTT. Translation: CASSLDAADTQYF.

The chain has TRBV5-4 and TRBJ1-1, with D unresolved. The V gene's germline CDR1 is SGHNT and CDR2 YYREEE (reference sequence). V dropped 0 bases and J dropped 1 base, with 4 bases sitting between them. The CDR3 covers 13 residues. CDR3 bases: TGTGCCAGCAGCTTGGGACGGAACACTGAAGCTTTCTTT. It is translated as CASSLGRNTEAFF.

This sequence joins TRBV6-5 and TRBJ1-2, with 8 nucleotides matching TRBD1. Germline CDR1 reads MNHEY; CDR2 reads SVGAGI. The CDR3 runs to 13 residues. V lost 6 bases to trimming and J lost 6 bases; unmatched junction nucleotides: 6. CDR3 residues: CASRQTGVNGYTF. The CDR3 coding sequence is TGTGCCAGCAGACAGACAGGGGTAAATGGCTACACCTTC.

This clone turned up a few times. The genes are TRBV6-1 and TRBJ2-5, with D possibly matching TRBD1 (6 bases). Trimming stripped 0 bases from V and 9 bases from J, with 17 bases between. Germline V lookup: CDR1 MNHNS, CDR2 SASEGT. The CDR3 extends over 15 amino acids. Here the CDR3 reads CASSEASGVSGSQYF. CDR3 DNA: TGTGCCAGCAGTGAAGCGTCAGGGGTTTCGGGGTCCCAGTACTTC.

The rearrangement uses TRBV10-1 and TRBJ2-7; a possible D gene is TRBD1 (6 bases). In germline, CDR1 is WNHNN, CDR2 SYGVQD (reference sequence). The CDR3 has 15 amino acids. The germline V and J ends were trimmed by 5 bases and 3 bases, with 17 bases remaining between them. The DNA of the CDR3 is TGCGCCAGCAGTACTGGGACAAAACTGCTCTACGAGCAGTACTTC. Translated, it gives CASSTGTKLLYEQYF.

The chain carries TRBV11-2 and TRBJ2-7, with 11 bases lining up with TRBD1. V dropped 5 bases and J dropped 3; count of bases not matched to a gene: 6. In germline, CDR1 is SGHAT, CDR2 FQNNGV. The length of the CDR3 is 15 residues. The CDR3: CASSRGTGGYYEQYF. The DNA for the CDR3 is TGTGCCAGCAGCCGCGGGACAGGGGGATACTACGAGCAGTACTTC.

The chain employs TRBV19 and TRBJ1-5; 9 bases align to TRBD1. The CDR3 is 19 residues long. CDR1 LNHDA and CDR2 SQIVND come from the germline V gene (reference sequence). V trimming: 5 bases; J trimming: 7 bases; junction bases outside the gene matches: 21. The CDR3 is CASSPHPGQGFGGGQPQHF. The DNA of the CDR3 is TGTGCCAGTAGTCCGCACCCGGGACAGGGTTTTGGGGGGGGGCAGCCCCAGCATTTT.

This sequence joins TRBV18 and TRBJ1-6; tentative D call: TRBD1 (5 bases). Germline CDR1 KGHSH, CDR2 LQKENI. The CDR3 length is 15 residues. Trimming took off 3 bases at V and 7 bases at J, with 13 bases between the two ends. CDR3 sequence (DNA): TGTGCCAGCTCACCCGTCCCAGGGAACAATTCACCCCTCCACTTT. It yields the protein CASSPVPGNNSPLHF.

This chain joins TRBV6-6 and TRBJ2-7; 8 bases are shared with TRBD1. Germline V lookup: CDR1 MNHNY, CDR2 SVGAGI (reference sequence). The J segment lost 5 bases and the V segment lost 5 bases, leaving 8 bases of the junction unmatched. The CDR3 runs 14 residues. For the CDR3, the DNA is TGTGCCAGCAGTCCCCGGACAGGGAAGGACGAGCAGTACTTC. The encoded protein is CASSPRTGKDEQYF.

The rearrangement uses TRBV2 and TRBJ1-6; 11 bases agree with TRBD1. V was clipped by 4 bases and J by 14 bases; unmatched bases: 7. Germline CDR1 is SNHLY and CDR2 is FYNNEI. The CDR3 is made up of 14 amino acids. The CDR3 protein is CASSGTGGRLSLHF. CDR3 nucleotides: TGTGCCAGCAGTGGGACAGGGGGCCGATTGTCCCTCCACTTT.

The V gene is TRBV2, the J gene TRBJ2-2; TRBD2 is a possible D gene (5 bases). CDR1 and CDR2 (germline): SNHLY, FYNNEI. Trimming took 6 bases from V and 4 from J, leaving 15 bases between them. This CDR3 has 15 residues. The CDR3 bases are TGTGCCAGCAGCGCTGGACTCAGACCCACCGGGGAGCTGTTTTTT. Protein sequence: CASSAGLRPTGELFF.

A few counts support this clone. The rearrangement joins TRBV29-1 to TRBJ1-2; D unclear. The CDR3 spans 13 residues. With 7 bases removed from V and 3 bases from J, the gap between germline ends came to 15 bases. Per germline, CDR1 SQVTM and CDR2 ANQGSEA. The CDR3 DNA follows: TGCAGCGCAGACGCCACTTCTGACTATGGCTACACCTTC. Translation gives CSADATSDYGYTF.

The chain combines TRBV29-1 with TRBJ2-4; D may be TRBD1 (6 bases). The CDR3 length is 13 residues. Germline CDR1 is SQVTM and CDR2 is ANQGSEA. Trimming stripped 7 bases from V and 7 bases from J, with 17 bases between. This CDR3 reads CSARVSTGNIQYF. Here the CDR3 DNA reads TGCAGCGCACGGGTCTCAACAGGGAACATTCAGTACTTC.

The V call is TRBV27, the J call TRBJ1-5; no definite D call. The germline gives CDR1 MNHEY, CDR2 SMNVEV (reference sequence). V lost 6 bases and J lost 7, with 19 bases in between. This CDR3 is 15 amino acids long. CDR3 in amino acids: CASSGWVGDRQPQHF. The CDR3 DNA is TGTGCCAGCAGCGGGTGGGTCGGGGATAGGCAGCCCCAGCATTTT.

The chain has TRBV2 and TRBJ2-3; 8 nucleotides line up with TRBD1. Germline V gene lookup returns CDR1 SNHLY and CDR2 FYNNEI. CDR3 length equals 13 residues. With V trimmed by 6 bases and J by 7 bases, 6 bases remained unmatched. The CDR3 DNA follows: TGTGCCAGCAGAATCGACAGGGGAAATACGCAGTATTTT. Encoded protein: CASRIDRGNTQYF. The full variable domain, completed using reference TRBV2 and TRBJ2-3, is EPEVTQTPSHQVTQMGQEVILRCVPISNHLYFYWYRQILGQKVEFLVSFYNNEISEKSEIFDDQFSVERPDGSNFTLKIRSTKLEDSAMYFCASRIDRGNTQYFGPGTRLTVL.

Written as DNA, the CDR3 is TGTGCCAGCTCACCAGGCAGTGAGCAGTTCTTC. Encoded protein: CASSPGSEQFF. V and J are TRBV18 and TRBJ2-1; the D is unclear. Trimming stripped 2 bases from V and 9 bases from J, with 5 bases between. CDR1 KGHSH and CDR2 LQKENI come from the germline V gene. CDR3 length equals 11 residues.

The chain couples TRBV11-2 to TRBJ2-7, with 7 bases identical to TRBD1. Germline CDR1 SGHAT, CDR2 FQNNGV. The CDR3 extends over 16 amino acids. V lost 6 bases to trimming and J lost 3 bases; unmatched junction nucleotides: 14. CDR3 region: CASSRGSSQGVYEQYF. In DNA form, the CDR3 reads TGTGCCAGCAGTCGCGGGTCGAGTCAGGGGGTCTACGAGCAGTACTTC.

This chain connects TRBV29-1 to TRBJ1-5, with 7 bases that match TRBD1. This CDR3 region has 15 residues. Germline V gene data show CDR1 as SQVTM and CDR2 as ANQGSEA. The trim removed 4 bases at V and 2 bases at J, leaving 8 bases unmatched. The CDR3 region has the DNA TGCAGCGTTGCGGAGGGAGGGGGCGGCAATCAGCCCCAGCATTTT. Translation gives CSVAEGGGGNQPQHF.

CDR3 coding DNA: TGTGCCAGCAGTTTAGTACAGGGGGCTCAAGAGACCCAGTACTTC. Its translation is CASSLVQGAQETQYF. The chain combines TRBV27 with TRBJ2-5, with 9 bases matching TRBD1. The CDR3 totals 15 residues. Per the germline V gene, CDR1 is MNHEY and CDR2 is SMNVEV (reference sequence). J lost 2 bases, V lost 2 bases, and 3 bases had no gene match.

The chain combines TRBV11-2 with TRBJ1-4, with 8 bases that match TRBD1. The CDR3 contains 15 residues. With V trimmed by 3 bases and J by 1 base, 1 base remained unmatched. Germline-derived CDR1 and CDR2 are SGHAT and FQNNGV. The CDR3 coding sequence is TGTGCCAGCAGCTTTGACAGGGGAACTAATGAAAAACTGTTTTTT. Translation gives CASSFDRGTNEKLFF.

The V and J genes are TRBV28 and TRBJ1-5; D call uncertain. Germline values: CDR1 MDHEN, CDR2 SYDVKM. This CDR3 comprises 12 residues. Trimming removed 7 bases at V and 6 bases at J, with 10 bases between. CDR3 sequence: CASTQTTQPQHF. CDR3 nucleotides: TGTGCCAGCACCCAAACAACTCAGCCCCAGCATTTT.

V gene TRBV11-2 combines with J gene TRBJ2-1; 7 nucleotides agree with TRBD1. The trim removed 4 bases at V and 9 bases at J, leaving 9 bases unmatched. The CDR3 spans 14 residues. Germline V gene data show CDR1 as SGHAT and CDR2 as FQNNGV. CDR3 sequence (DNA): TGTGCCAGCAGCTCCACAGGGGTTAGCGCTGAGCAGTTCTTC. Protein: CASSSTGVSAEQFF.

This clone has just a few counts. The V call is TRBV6-5, the J call TRBJ1-1; a possible D gene is TRBD1 (5 bases). Germline CDR1 and CDR2: MNHEY and SVGAGI. The CDR3 loop spans 15 amino acids. The germline V and J ends were trimmed by 0 bases and 4 bases, with 12 bases remaining between them. This CDR3 reads CASSYSTGETTEAFF. The CDR3 DNA reads TGTGCCAGCAGTTACTCGACGGGGGAGACCACTGAAGCTTTCTTT.

The genes are TRBV7-6 and TRBJ2-6; D gene unclear. Looked up from germline, CDR1 is SGHVS and CDR2 is FNYEAQ. The CDR3 has 18 amino acids. The V and J ends lost 1 base and 0 bases respectively, with 13 bases between them. For the CDR3, the DNA is TGTGCCAGCAGCTTAGTAGGACCGGTTAACTCTGGGGCCAACGTCCTGACTTTC. Translated, it gives CASSLVGPVNSGANVLTF.

This sequence joins TRBV11-2 and TRBJ2-7; D is unclear. From germline, CDR1 is SGHAT and CDR2 FQNNGV. The CDR3 is 15 residues long. V dropped 5 bases and J dropped 7 bases, with 21 bases sitting between them. CDR3 DNA sequence: TGTGCCAGCAGCCTTGGGTTGGACCCTCCTGGAGAGCAGTACTTC. This translates into CASSLGLDPPGEQYF.